This T cell receptor (beta chain) was recovered during a study of regulatory T cells in long-lasting Graves disease. The germline CDR1 and CDR2 sequences are LNHNV and YYDKDF (reference sequence). The CDR3 runs to 13 residues. Concerning this clonotype: A much larger clone differs by one base, so this may be a read error.

Arm-PCR with iRepertoire HTBI primers amplified the CDR3 regions for these TCR beta libraries. A single record per CDR3 protein comes from TCRdb applying MiXCR to the multiplex PCR reads. This sample has 350,000 to 500,000 distinct CDR3 sequences, with 21% found just once. Time point given: persistent/refractory GD, antithyroid drugs over 5 years with positive TRAb. The TCR library was made from RNA that had been extracted from PBMCs in TRIzol. Diagnoses of Graves' disease were made by American Thyroid Association guidelines. The sequencing used peripheral blood mononuclear cells (PBMCs), collected when the disease was refractory, from a patient treated with antithyroid drugs. The sequence was obtained from a female donor with Graves disease. The chain couples TRBV15 to TRBJ1-1, with D uncertain. The DNA for the CDR3 is TGTGCCACCAGCAGGATGAAGAACACTGGAGCTTTCTTT. It encodes CATSRMKNTGAFF.